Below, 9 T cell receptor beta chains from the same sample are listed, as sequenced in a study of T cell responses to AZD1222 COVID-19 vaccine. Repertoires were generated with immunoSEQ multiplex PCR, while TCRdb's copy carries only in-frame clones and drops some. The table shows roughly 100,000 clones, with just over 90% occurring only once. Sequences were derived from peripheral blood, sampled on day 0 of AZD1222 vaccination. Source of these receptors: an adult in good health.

The CDR3 here is CSVEEVISGDSYEQYF. The CDR3 DNA follows: TGCAGCGTTGAGGAAGTCATCTCCGGGGACAGCTACGAGCAGTACTTC. The gene calls are TRBV29-1 and TRBJ2-7, with 7 bases that match TRBD1. V gave up 3 bases and J gave up 3 bases; unmatched junction bases: 14. CDR3 length: 16 amino acids. Germline values: CDR1 SQVTM, CDR2 ANQGSEA.

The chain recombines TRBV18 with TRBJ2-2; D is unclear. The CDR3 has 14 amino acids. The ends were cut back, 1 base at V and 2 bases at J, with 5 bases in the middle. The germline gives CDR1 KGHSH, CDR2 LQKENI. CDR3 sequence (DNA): TGTGCCAGCTCACCACTATTTAACACCGGGGAGCTGTTTTTT. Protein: CASSPLFNTGELFF.

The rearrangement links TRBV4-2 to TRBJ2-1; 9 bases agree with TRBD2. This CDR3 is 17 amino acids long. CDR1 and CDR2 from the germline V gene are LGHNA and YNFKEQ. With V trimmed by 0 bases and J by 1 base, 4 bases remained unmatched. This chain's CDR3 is CASSQDLLAGSYNEQFF. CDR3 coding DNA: TGTGCCAGCAGCCAAGATTTACTAGCGGGTTCCTACAATGAGCAGTTCTTC.

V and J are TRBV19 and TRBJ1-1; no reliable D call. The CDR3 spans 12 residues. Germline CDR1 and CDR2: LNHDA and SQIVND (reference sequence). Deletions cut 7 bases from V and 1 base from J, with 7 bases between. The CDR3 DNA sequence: TGTGCCAGTACTAAACGGAACACTGAAGCTTTCTTT. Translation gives CASTKRNTEAFF.

CDR3 DNA: TGTGCCAGCAGCCCCTTCGGGAGACAGTCCTCTGAAGCTTTCTTT. Protein product: CASSPFGRQSSEAFF. The chain uses TRBV9 and TRBJ1-1; D might be TRBD1 (5 bases). Germline V gene lookup returns CDR1 SGDLS and CDR2 YYNGEE. V shed 4 bases and J shed 6 bases, with 19 bases lying between them. The CDR3 has 15 amino acids.

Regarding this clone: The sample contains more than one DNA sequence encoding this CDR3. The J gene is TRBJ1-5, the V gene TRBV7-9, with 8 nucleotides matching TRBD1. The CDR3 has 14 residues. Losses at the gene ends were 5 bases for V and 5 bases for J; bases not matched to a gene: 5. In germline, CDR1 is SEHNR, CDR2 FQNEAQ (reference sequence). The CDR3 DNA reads TGTGCCAGCAGCCTAGGACAGGGAGATCAGCCCCAGCATTTT. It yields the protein CASSLGQGDQPQHF.

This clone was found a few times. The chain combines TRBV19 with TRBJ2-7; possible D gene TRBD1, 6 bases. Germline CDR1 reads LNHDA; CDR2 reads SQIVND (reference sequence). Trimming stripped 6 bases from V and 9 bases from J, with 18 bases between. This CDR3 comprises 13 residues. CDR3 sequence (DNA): TGTGCCAGTAGAGGTAGGGGGACCTCGTTGCAGTACTTC. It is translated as CASRGRGTSLQYF.

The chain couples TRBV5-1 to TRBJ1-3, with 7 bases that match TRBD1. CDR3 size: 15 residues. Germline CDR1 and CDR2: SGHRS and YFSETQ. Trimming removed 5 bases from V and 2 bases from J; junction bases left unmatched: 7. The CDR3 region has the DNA TGCGCCAGCAGTTATACAGGGGAGGCTGGAAACACCATATATTTT. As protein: CASSYTGEAGNTIYF.

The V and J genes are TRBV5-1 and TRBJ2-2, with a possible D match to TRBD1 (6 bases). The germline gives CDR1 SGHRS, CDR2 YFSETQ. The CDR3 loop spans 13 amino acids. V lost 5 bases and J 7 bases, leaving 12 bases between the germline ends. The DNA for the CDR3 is TGCGCCAGCAGTACAGGGCCGGGCGGGGAGCTGTTTTTT. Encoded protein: CASSTGPGGELFF.